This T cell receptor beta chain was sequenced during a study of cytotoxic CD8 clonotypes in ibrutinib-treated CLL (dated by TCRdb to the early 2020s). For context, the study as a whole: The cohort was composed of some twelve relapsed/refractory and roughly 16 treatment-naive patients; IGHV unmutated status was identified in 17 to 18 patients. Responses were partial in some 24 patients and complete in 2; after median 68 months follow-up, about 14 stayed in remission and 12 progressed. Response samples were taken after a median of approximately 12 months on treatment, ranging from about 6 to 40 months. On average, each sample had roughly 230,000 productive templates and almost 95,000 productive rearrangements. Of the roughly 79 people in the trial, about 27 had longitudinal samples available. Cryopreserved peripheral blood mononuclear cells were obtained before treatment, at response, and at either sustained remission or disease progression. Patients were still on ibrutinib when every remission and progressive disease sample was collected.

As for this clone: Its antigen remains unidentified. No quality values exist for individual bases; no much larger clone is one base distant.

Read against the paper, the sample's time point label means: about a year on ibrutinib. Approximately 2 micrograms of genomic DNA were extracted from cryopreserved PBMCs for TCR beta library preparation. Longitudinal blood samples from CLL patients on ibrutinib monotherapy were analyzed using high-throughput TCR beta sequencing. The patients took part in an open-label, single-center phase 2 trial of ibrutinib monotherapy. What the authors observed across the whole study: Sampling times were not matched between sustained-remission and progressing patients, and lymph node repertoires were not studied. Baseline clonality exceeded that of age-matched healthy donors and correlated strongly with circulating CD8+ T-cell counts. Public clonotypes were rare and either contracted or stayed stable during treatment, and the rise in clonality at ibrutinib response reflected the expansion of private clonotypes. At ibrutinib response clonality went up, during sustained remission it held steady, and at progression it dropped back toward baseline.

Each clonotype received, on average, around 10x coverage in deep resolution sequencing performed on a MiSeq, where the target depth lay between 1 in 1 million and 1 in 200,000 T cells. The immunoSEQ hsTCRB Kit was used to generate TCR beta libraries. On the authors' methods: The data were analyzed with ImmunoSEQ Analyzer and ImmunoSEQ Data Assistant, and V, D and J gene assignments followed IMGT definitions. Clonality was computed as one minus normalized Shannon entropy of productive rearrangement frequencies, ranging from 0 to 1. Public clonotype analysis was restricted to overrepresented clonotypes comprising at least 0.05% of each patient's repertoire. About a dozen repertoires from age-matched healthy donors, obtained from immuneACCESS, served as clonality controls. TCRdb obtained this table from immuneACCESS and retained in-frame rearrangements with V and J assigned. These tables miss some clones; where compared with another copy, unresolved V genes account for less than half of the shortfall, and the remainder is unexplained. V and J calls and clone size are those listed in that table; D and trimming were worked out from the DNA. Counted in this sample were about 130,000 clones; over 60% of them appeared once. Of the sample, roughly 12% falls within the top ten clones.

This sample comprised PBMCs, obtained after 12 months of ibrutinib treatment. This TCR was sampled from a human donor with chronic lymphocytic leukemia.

The CDR3 reads CASSQGDSMETQYF. The bases read TGCGCCAGCAGCCAGGGGGATAGCATGGAGACCCAGTACTTC. The chain uses TRBV4-1 and TRBJ2-5; the D gene could be either TRBD1 or TRBD2, each agreeing at 5 bases. CDR1 is given as MGHRA and CDR2 as YSYEKL, both from the germline V gene. V is pared back by 3 bases and J by 5 bases, with 13 bases lying between the germline termini. Spanning cysteine to phenylalanine, the CDR3 consists of 14 amino acids. The kept DNA is CDR3 alone, 42 bases in frame from the first base.